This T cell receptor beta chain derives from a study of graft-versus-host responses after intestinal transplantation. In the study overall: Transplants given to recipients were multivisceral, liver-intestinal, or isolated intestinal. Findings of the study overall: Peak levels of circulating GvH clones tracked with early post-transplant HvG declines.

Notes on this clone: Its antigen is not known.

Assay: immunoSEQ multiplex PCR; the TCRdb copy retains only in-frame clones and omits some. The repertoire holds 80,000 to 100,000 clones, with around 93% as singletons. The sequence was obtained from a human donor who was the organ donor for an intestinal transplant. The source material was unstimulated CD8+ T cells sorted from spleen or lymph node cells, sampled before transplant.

The chain's CDR3 is CASSDGTGSSYEQYF. The CDR3 DNA is TGCGCCAGCAGCGACGGGACAGGAAGCTCCTACGAGCAGTACTTC. The chain uses TRBV4-1 and TRBJ2-7; 8 positions match TRBD1. This CDR3 is 15 amino acids long. With V trimmed by 5 bases and J by 0 bases, 6 bases remained unmatched. CDR1 and CDR2 from the germline V gene are MGHRA and YSYEKL.